The entry that follows covers one T cell receptor (beta chain) sequence. Its antigen is as yet unknown. The investigators amplified TCR beta CDR3 regions from RNA transcripts. The primer set for the first-round RT-PCR of the TCR CDR3 was HTBI. TCRdb independently ran MiXCR on the multiplex PCR reads; one entry per CDR3 protein. The sample has around 99,000 distinct CDR3 sequences, more than 15% seen once. Germline values: CDR1 MGHDK, CDR2 SYGVNS. The CDR3 is 18 amino acids. V was pared by 2 bases and J by 1 base, with 8 bases of the junction left unmatched. Diagnoses rested on clinical symptoms, serum thyroxine and TRAb, thyroid ultrasound and orbital computed tomography. Approximately 10 ml of fresh peripheral blood supplied the PBMCs. The source of the sample is a study of T cells in Graves' hyperthyroidism and ophthalmopathy. For the study at large: Peripheral blood was acquired at first diagnosis, ahead of any therapy whatsoever. Study-level points and caveats: Blood also contained most expanded thyroid clonotypes above 0.001.

The rearrangement joins TRBV25-1 to TRBJ2-3; TRBD2 matches at 11 bases. The receptor was isolated from a woman aged 45-65 years with Graves' hyperthyroidism. Sample: blood. The chain's CDR3 is CASSETGLAGGGTDTQYF. The DNA for the CDR3 is TGTGCCAGCAGTGAAACCGGGCTAGCGGGAGGCGGCACAGATACGCAGTATTTT.